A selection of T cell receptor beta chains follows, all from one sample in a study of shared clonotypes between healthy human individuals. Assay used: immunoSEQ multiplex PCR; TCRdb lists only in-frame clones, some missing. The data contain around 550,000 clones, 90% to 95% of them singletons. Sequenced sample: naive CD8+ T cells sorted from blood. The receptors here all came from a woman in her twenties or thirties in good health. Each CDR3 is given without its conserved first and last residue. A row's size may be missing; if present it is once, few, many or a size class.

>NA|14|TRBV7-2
ASRPTSGWGTGELF
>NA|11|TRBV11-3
ASSSRENNEQF
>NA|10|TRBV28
ASSQTSYEQY
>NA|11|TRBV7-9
ASSLGGGGEAF
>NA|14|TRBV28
ASSLGGGMITDTQY
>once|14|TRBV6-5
ASSYRTSRNTGELF
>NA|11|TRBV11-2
ASSPRLAFEQF
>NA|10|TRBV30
AWAWGTYEQY
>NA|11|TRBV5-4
ASSPSGTAEAF
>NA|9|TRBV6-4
ASSDSYGYT
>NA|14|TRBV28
ASSPQLAGEEDTQY
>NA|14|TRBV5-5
ASSLWTSGSTDTQY
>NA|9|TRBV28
ASSLAEEQY
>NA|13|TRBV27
ASSLSLGGLTEQY
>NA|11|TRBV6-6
ASSDRTDTEAF
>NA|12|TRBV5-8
ASSHQSSGNTIY
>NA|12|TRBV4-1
ASSQSVGDQPQH
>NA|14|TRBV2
ASRGLAAPGTGELF
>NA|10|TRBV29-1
SAGDRDYGYT
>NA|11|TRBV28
ASGTSGTYEQY
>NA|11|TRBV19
ASSMDSEETQY
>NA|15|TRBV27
ASSLNTPGGPTYEQY
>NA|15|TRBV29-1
SVLGPWTSGRSETQY
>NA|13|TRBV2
ASSEVRGMGETQY
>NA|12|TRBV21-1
ASSDPDMNTEAF
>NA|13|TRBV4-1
ASSAGTSGNNEQF
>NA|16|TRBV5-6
ASSLAALTGSSSYEQY
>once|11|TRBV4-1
ASSHLKDYEQY
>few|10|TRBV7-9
ASSRMNTEAF
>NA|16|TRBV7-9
ASTSLGTGHSPFYGYT
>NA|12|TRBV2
ASSTGQGMSEAF
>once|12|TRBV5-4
ASTQGGNTGELF
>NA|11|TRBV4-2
ASSQEGGQPQH
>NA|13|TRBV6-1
ASTPDLWGNTEAF
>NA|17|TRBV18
ASSRDSRTSGREGNEQF